This T cell receptor beta chain comes out of a study of cytomegalovirus exposure and HLA in healthy donors. Study conclusions and caveats: Most TCR beta V segments were productive about 90% or about 30% of the time in an earlier analysis. 16,951 TCR beta sequences were associated with HLA alleles at 0.05 false discovery rate in a later analysis.

Points on this clone: Its antigen is as yet unknown.

It was with 60 Vbeta and 13 Jbeta primers that the PCR ran. Original methodology: Approximately 73 million unique TCR beta chains, 10 million to 14 million shared, were counted in a later analysis. Repertoires were generated with immunoSEQ multiplex PCR, while TCRdb's copy carries only in-frame clones and drops some. That table supplies the V and J calls and clone size; D and trimming were determined from the DNA. Counted here are just over 150,000 clones, under 90% occurring once; the ten biggest clones make up 1.9%. In germline, CDR1 is PRHDT, CDR2 FYEKMQ (reference sequence). The CDR3 contains 17 residues. With 3 bases removed from V and 4 bases from J, the gap between germline ends came to 19 bases. Healthy donors of bone marrow made up the group.

V gene TRBV13 combines with J gene TRBJ2-1; possibly TRBD2 for D (7 bases). Sequenced material: PBMCs. The sequence derives from a man younger than 35 in good health and CMV-seronegative. In DNA, the CDR3 is TGTGCCAGCAGCTTCCTGAACCGGGGGGCAATGTACAATGAGCAGTTCTTC. It yields the protein CASSFLNRGAMYNEQFF. The variable domain in full, with the rest retrieved from reference TRBV13 and TRBJ2-1, is AAGVIQSPRHLIKEKRETATLKCYPIPRHDTVYWYQQGPGQDPQFLISFYEKMQSDKGSIPDRFSAQQFSDYHSELNMSSLELGDSALYFCASSFLNRGAMYNEQFFGPGTRLTVL.